This T cell receptor (beta chain) was sequenced for a study of CD8 T cells in Susac syndrome. An input of roughly 0.5 to 1 ug of RNA was subjected to reverse transcription using random hexamers. TCRdb reprocessed the immunoSEQ multiplex PCR reads with MiXCR, giving one entry per CDR3 protein. The sample carries about 69,000 distinct CDR3 sequences, around 93% recorded once. The TCR originated in a human donor in good health. The sample consisted of CD8+ T cells from PBMCs.

CDR3 nucleotides: TGTGCCAGCAGCTCCACAGGGGGTTCCTACGAGCAGTACTTC. Protein: CASSSTGGSYEQYF. The gene calls are TRBV13 and TRBJ2-7; 8 bases are shared with TRBD1. The V and J ends lost 4 bases and 1 base, in that order; junction bases with no gene match: 3. Germline loops: CDR1 PRHDT, CDR2 FYEKMQ (reference sequence). CDR3 size: 14 residues.